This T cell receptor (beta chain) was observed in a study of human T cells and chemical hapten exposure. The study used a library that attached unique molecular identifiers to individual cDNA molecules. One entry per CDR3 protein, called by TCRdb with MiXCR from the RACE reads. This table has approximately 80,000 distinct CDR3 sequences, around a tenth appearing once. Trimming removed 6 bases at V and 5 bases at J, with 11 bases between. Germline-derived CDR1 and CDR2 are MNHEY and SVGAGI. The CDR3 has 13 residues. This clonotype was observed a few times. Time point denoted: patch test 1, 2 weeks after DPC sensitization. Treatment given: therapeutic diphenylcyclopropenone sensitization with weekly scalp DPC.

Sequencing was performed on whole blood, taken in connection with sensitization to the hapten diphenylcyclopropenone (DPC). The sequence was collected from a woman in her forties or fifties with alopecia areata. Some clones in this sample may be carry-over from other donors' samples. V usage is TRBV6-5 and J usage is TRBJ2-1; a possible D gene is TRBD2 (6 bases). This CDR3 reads CASRYGGNNEQFF. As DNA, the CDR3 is TGTGCCAGCAGGTATGGGGGGAACAATGAGCAGTTCTTC.